Below, 9 T cell receptor beta chains from the same sample are listed, as sequenced in a study. The repertoire was sequenced with immunoSEQ multiplex PCR; TCRdb's copy has only in-frame clones and lacks some. The sample records 45,000 to 60,000 clones, 85% to 95% being singletons. The sequenced material came from PBMCs. The receptors come from a man aged 35 to 55 with rheumatoid arthritis.

This chain uses TRBV18 with TRBJ1-6, with D maybe TRBD1 (5 bases). Trimming stripped 1 base from V and 8 bases from J, with 18 bases between. CDR1 and CDR2 (germline): KGHSH, LQKENI. This CDR3 has 17 amino acids. This CDR3 is CASSPRRTGTGDSPLHF. CDR3 DNA sequence: TGTGCCAGCTCACCACGTCGTACGGGAACAGGTGATTCACCCCTCCACTTT.

A word on this clone: One end of the junction does not line up with germline, which may come from a read error. The rearrangement joins TRBV7-9 to TRBJ2-3, with 11 positions matching TRBD2. The CDR3 runs 17 residues. Germline CDR1 is SEHNR and CDR2 is FQNEAQ (reference sequence). CDR3 amino acids: CASSSTRSGGATDTHYF. DNA for the CDR3: TGTGCCAGCAGCTCGACCCGTAGCGGGGGGGCCACAGATACGCATTATTTT.

Only one count was recorded for this clone. The gene calls are TRBV29-1 and TRBJ2-3; unclear D gene. The CDR3 totals 12 residues. The ends were cut back, 5 bases at V and 1 base at J, with 7 bases in the middle. Germline V lookup: CDR1 SQVTM, CDR2 ANQGSEA. The CDR3: CSVQPGTDTQYF. The CDR3 DNA sequence: TGCAGCGTTCAGCCGGGCACAGATACGCAGTATTTT.

The chain carries TRBV5-1 and TRBJ1-1; D is unresolved. Trimming pared 0 bases from V and 12 bases from J, leaving 9 bases between. The CDR3 spans 11 residues. CDR1 SGHRS and CDR2 YFSETQ come from the germline V gene. The CDR3 loop is CASSLAGGTFF. The CDR3 bases are TGCGCCAGCAGCTTGGCCGGAGGGACTTTCTTT.

The CDR3 region is CASRGGADQPQHF. CDR3 nucleotide sequence: TGTGCCAGCAGGGGGGGGGCCGATCAGCCCCAGCATTTT. This chain links TRBV6-5 with TRBJ1-5; D possibly corresponds to TRBD1 (6 bases). V lost 6 bases and J lost 5, with 11 bases in between. The CDR3 loop spans 13 amino acids. In germline, CDR1 is MNHEY, CDR2 SVGAGI.

V usage is TRBV19 and J usage is TRBJ2-7, with no clear D. The CDR3 covers 14 residues. V was clipped by 0 bases and J by 4 bases, with 10 bases between them. From germline, CDR1 is LNHDA and CDR2 SQIVND (reference sequence). The CDR3 DNA reads TGTGCCAGTAGTATAGACGGGCGAACTTACGAGCAGTACTTC. The encoded protein is CASSIDGRTYEQYF. Looking up the rest from reference TRBV19 and TRBJ2-7 gives the full variable domain: DGGITQSPKYLFRKEGQNVTLSCEQNLNHDAMYWYRQDPGQGLRLIYYSQIVNDFQKGDIAEGYSVSREKKESFPLTVTSAQKNPTAFYLCASSIDGRTYEQYFGPGTRLTVT.

V and J are TRBV3-1 (or the pseudogene TRBV3-2) and TRBJ1-3; 8 nucleotides line up with TRBD1. The V and J ends lost 4 bases and 0 bases, in that order; junction bases with no gene match: 5. CDR1 is LGHDT, CDR2 YNNKEL, per germline (reference sequence). This CDR3 has 16 amino acids. CDR3 nucleotide sequence: TGTGCCAGCAGCCCCGGACAGGGCATCTCTGGAAACACCATATATTTT. It codes for CASSPGQGISGNTIYF.

In its sample, this clone was seen once. The genes are TRBV7-2 and TRBJ2-3; the match to TRBD1 covers 7 bases. J gave up 1 base and V 5 bases, and 0 bases lay outside the gene matches. The germline CDR1 and CDR2 sequences are SGHTA and FQGNSA. The CDR3 contains 13 residues. The CDR3 DNA sequence: TGTGCCAGCAGCGGACAGGGCACAGATACGCAGTATTTT. It encodes CASSGQGTDTQYF.

This clone appeared a single time. The rearrangement joins TRBV3-1 (or the pseudogene TRBV3-2) to TRBJ2-4; the D is unclear. Germline V gene lookup returns CDR1 LGHDT and CDR2 YNNKEL (reference sequence). V gave up 2 bases and J gave up 2 bases, with 1 base separating them. The CDR3 is made up of 12 amino acids. Here the CDR3 reads CASSQSKNIQYF. CDR3 in DNA: TGTGCCAGCAGCCAATCCAAAAACATTCAGTACTTC.